This T cell receptor beta chain is drawn from a study of technical replicates of blood from a handful of donors. Sequenced by immunoSEQ multiplex PCR; TCRdb stores in-frame clones only, minus some. Found here are approximately 97,000 clones, approximately 96% of them singletons; the top ten hold about 0.38%. The CDR3 runs to 13 residues. V was pared by 5 bases and J by 3 bases, with 3 bases of the junction left unmatched. Germline V gene lookup returns CDR1 SGHTA and CDR2 FQGTGA. The chain uses TRBV7-3 and TRBJ1-2; 7 bases align to TRBD1. The origin of this receptor is a human donor in good health. The sequencing input was T cells isolated from PBMCs. CDR3 amino acids: CASSQGGDYGYTF. CDR3 nucleotide sequence: TGTGCCAGCAGCCAAGGGGGCGACTATGGCTACACCTTC.